Below are 6 T cell receptor beta chains sequenced from a single sample in a study of T cells in Graves' hyperthyroidism and ophthalmopathy. It was RNA transcripts that yielded the amplified TCR beta CDR3 regions. With the HTBI primer set, the TCR CDR3 went through a first round of RT-PCR. MiXCR, applied by TCRdb to the multiplex PCR reads, yields one record per CDR3 protein. The sample carries 450,000 to 650,000 distinct CDR3 sequences, approximately 15% recorded once. Input material: blood. These receptors all come from a woman aged 18-29 years with Graves' ophthalmopathy.

The chain joins TRBV6-4 to TRBJ2-3, with 10 bases lining up with TRBD2. This CDR3 region has 16 residues. The V segment lost 0 bases and the J segment 2 bases; nucleotides outside the gene matches: 2. The V gene's germline CDR1 is MRHNA and CDR2 SNTAGT. In nucleotides, the CDR3 is TGTGCCAGCAGTGACTCTGGACTAGCGGACACAGATACGCAGTATTTT. It codes for CASSDSGLADTDTQYF.

Ten or more counts support this clonotype. This rearrangement joins TRBV2 to TRBJ2-1; D not certain. V was shortened by 4 bases and J by 7 bases, with 11 bases between the two germline ends. The CDR3 runs 13 residues. Germline CDR1 SNHLY, CDR2 FYNNEI. This chain's CDR3 is CASSGNSLNEQFF. The CDR3 DNA sequence: TGTGCCAGCAGTGGCAACTCGTTGAATGAGCAGTTCTTC.

This clonotype was seen a few times. The chain is built from TRBV15 and TRBJ2-7; 13 bases map to TRBD2. V shed 3 bases, J shed 2 bases, and the junction held 4 bases outside the gene matches. The CDR3 extends over 16 amino acids. Germline V lookup: CDR1 LNHNV, CDR2 YYDKDF (reference sequence). The CDR3 loop reads CATSRTGLAGAYEQYF. The DNA for the CDR3 is TGTGCCACCAGCAGGACTGGACTAGCGGGGGCCTACGAGCAGTACTTC.

The table lists this clonotype with many counts. This sequence joins TRBV12-3 or TRBV12-4 and TRBJ1-2; the match to TRBD1 covers 7 bases. The CDR3 is 13 residues long. With V trimmed by 6 bases and J by 4 bases, 5 bases remained unmatched. The CDR3 protein is CASSPQGSYGYTF. As DNA, the CDR3 is TGTGCCAGCAGCCCACAGGGGAGCTATGGCTACACCTTC.

Concerning this clonotype: A read error may explain this, as a much larger clone is one base away. Without the conserved terminal phenylalanine or tryptophan, this CDR3 likely stems from a read error. The chain joins TRBV5-5 to TRBJ2-7, with D unclear. The CDR3 contains 17 residues. Trimming removed 1 base at V and 0 bases at J, with 17 bases between. Germline V gene data show CDR1 as SGHKS and CDR2 as YYEKEE (reference sequence). The CDR3 bases are TGTGCCAGCAGCTTGTTGTGGTTCGGGCAGGTCTCCTACGAGCAGTACCTC. Protein: CASSLLWFGQVSYEQYL.

This clonotype appeared a few times. The chain employs TRBV7-2 and TRBJ1-6; D may be TRBD1 (6 bases). With 7 bases removed from V and 3 bases from J, the gap between germline ends came to 16 bases. There are 16 residues in the CDR3. Germline CDR1 SGHTA, CDR2 FQGNSA. In DNA, the CDR3 is TGTGCCAGCAATCGGGGGGGCGAAGTCTATAATTCACCCCTCCACTTT. This translates into CASNRGGEVYNSPLHF.